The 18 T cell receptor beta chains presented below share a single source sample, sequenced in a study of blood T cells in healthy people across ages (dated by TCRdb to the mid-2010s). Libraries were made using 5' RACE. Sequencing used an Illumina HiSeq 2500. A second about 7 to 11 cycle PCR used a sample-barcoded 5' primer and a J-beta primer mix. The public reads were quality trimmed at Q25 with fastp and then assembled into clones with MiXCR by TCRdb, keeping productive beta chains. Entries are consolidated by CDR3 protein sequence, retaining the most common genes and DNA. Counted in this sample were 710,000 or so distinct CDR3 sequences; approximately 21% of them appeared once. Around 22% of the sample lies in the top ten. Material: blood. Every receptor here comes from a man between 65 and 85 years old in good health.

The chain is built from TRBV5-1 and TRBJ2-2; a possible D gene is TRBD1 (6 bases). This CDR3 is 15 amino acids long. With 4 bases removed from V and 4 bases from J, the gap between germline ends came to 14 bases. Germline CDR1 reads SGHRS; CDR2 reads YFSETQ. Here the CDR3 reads CASSGRQGPTGELFF. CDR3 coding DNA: TGCGCCAGCAGCGGTAGGCAGGGGCCCACCGGGGAGCTGTTTTTT.

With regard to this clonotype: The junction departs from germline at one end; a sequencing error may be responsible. The DNA for the CDR3 is TGCAGCGCTACTCCCCCATGGGTAGGGGGCGAGCAGTACTTC. This gives the protein CSATPPWVGGEQYF. The genes are TRBV20-1 and TRBJ2-7; D possibly corresponds to TRBD1 (6 bases). This CDR3 has 14 amino acids. CDR1 is DFQATT, CDR2 SNEGSKA, per germline (reference sequence).

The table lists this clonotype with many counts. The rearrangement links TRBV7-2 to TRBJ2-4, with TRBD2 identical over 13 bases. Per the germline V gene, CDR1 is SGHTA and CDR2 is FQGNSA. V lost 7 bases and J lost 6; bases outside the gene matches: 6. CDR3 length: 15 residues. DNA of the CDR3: TGTGCCAGCAACACACTAGCGGGAGGGGGAAACATTCAGTACTTC. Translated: CASNTLAGGGNIQYF.

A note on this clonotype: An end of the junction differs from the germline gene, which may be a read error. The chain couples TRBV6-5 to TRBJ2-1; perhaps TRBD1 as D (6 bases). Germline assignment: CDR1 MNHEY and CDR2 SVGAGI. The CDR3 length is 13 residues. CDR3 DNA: TGTGCCAGCAGTTACGGGACAAGGGTCCCGGCGGTCTTC. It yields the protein CASSYGTRVPAVF.

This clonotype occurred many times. CDR3: CASSNTGQGDTQYF. CDR3 in DNA: TGTGCCAGCAGCAACACCGGACAGGGAGATACGCAGTATTTT. The J gene is TRBJ2-3, the V gene TRBV6-5; 8 bases fit TRBD1. This CDR3 spans 14 amino acids. The germline gives CDR1 MNHEY, CDR2 SVGAGI. The ends lost 6 bases at V and 5 bases at J; junction bases unmatched: 7.

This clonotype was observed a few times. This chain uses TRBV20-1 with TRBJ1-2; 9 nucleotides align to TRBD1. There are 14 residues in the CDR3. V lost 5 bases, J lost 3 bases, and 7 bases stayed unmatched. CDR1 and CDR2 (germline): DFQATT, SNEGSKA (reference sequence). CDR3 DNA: TGCAGTGCTCCCCGGGACAGGGATCACTATGGCTACACCTTC. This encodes CSAPRDRDHYGYTF.

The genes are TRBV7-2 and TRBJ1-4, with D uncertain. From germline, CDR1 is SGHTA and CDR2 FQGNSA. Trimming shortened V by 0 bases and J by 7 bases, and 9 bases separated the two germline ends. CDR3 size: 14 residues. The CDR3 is CASSLAGLGEKLFF. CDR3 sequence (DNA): TGTGCCAGCAGCTTAGCGGGCCTCGGTGAAAAACTGTTTTTT.

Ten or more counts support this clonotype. Here the CDR3 reads CASSSLSSGRAGNEQFF. The DNA of the CDR3 is TGTGCCAGCAGTTCCCTCTCTAGCGGGAGAGCTGGCAATGAGCAGTTCTTC. The rearrangement uses TRBV27 and TRBJ2-1, with 10 nucleotides matching TRBD2. The germline V gene encodes CDR1 MNHEY and CDR2 SMNVEV (reference sequence). The CDR3 is 17 residues long. V lost 4 bases and J lost 6; bases outside the gene matches: 12.

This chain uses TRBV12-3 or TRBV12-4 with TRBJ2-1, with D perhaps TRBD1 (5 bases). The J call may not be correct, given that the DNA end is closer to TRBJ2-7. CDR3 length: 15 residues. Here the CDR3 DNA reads TGTGCCAGCAGTTTAGGGGGCAAGGCCCCTTACGAGCAGTACTTC. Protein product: CASSLGGKAPYEQYF.

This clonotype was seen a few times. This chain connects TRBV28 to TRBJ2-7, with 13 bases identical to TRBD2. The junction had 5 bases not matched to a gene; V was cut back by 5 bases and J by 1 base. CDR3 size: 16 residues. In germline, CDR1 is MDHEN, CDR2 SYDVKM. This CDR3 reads CASSTSTSGGSYEQYF. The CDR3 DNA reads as TGTGCCAGCAGTACCTCGACTAGCGGGGGGTCCTACGAGCAGTACTTC.

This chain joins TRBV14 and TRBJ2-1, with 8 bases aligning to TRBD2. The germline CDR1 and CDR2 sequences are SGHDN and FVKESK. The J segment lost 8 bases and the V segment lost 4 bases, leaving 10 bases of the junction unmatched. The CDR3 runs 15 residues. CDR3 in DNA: TGTGCCAGCAGCCGGGAGCGGGAGTTATTCGATGAGCAGTTCTTC. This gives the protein CASSRERELFDEQFF.

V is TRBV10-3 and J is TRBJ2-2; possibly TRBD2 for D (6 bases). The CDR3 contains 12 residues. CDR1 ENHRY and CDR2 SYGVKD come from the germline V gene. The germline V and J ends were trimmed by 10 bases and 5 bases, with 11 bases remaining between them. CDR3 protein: CASREATGELFF. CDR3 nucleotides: TGTGCCAGCAGGGAGGCAACCGGGGAGCTGTTTTTT.

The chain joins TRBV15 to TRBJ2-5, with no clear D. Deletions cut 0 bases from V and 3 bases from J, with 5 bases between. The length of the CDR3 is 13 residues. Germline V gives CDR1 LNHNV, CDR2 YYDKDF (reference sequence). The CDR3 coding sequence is TGTGCCACCAGCAGAGATCTAAAAGAGACCCAGTACTTC. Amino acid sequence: CATSRDLKETQYF.

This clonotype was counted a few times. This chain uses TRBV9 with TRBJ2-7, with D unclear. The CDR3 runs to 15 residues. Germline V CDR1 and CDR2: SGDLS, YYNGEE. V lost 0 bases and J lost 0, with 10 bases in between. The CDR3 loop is CASSVGSRFSYEQYF. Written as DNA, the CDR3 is TGTGCCAGCAGCGTAGGTAGCAGGTTCTCCTACGAGCAGTACTTC.

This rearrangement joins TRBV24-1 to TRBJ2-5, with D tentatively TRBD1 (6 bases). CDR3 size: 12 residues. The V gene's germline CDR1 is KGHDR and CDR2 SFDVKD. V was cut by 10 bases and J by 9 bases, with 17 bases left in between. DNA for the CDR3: TGTGCCACTTCAACAGGGATTGAGGCCCAGTACTTC. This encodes CATSTGIEAQYF.

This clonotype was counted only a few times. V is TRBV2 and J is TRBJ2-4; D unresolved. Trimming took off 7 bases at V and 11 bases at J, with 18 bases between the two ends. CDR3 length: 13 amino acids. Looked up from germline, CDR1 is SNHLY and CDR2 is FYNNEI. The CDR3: CASNRRLWAFQYF. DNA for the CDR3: TGTGCCAGCAACAGACGGCTTTGGGCATTTCAGTACTTC.

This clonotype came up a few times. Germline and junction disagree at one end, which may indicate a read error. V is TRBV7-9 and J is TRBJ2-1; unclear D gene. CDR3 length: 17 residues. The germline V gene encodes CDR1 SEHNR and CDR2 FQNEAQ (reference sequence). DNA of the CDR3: TGTGCCGGCAGCTTAGGCTGGGAAGGGCTATCCTACAATGAGCAGTTCTTC. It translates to CAGSLGWEGLSYNEQFF.

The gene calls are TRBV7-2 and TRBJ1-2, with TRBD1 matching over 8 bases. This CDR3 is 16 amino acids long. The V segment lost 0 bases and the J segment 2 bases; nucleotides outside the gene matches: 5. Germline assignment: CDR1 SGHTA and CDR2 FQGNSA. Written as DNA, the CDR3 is TGTGCCAGCAGCTTAGCGTCTACAGGGGGGAACTATGGCTACACCTTC. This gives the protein CASSLASTGGNYGYTF. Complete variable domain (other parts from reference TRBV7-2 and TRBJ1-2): GAGVSQSPSNKVTEKGKDVELRCDPISGHTALYWYRQSLGQGLEFLIYFQGNSAPDKSGLPSDRFSAERTGGSVSTLTIQRTQQEDSAVYLCASSLASTGGNYGYTFGSGTRLTVV.